Below are 30 T cell receptor beta chains sequenced from a single sample in a study of identical twins (dated by TCRdb to about 2016). The library was generated by 5' RACE. Sequencing was carried out with an Illumina HiSeq 2000. Through fastp at Q25 and MiXCR, TCRdb rebuilt clones from the public reads, retaining in-frame beta chains. Rows are combined by CDR3 protein, so each entry shows the most common genes and DNA. Across this sample there are 450,000 or so distinct CDR3 sequences, with around 15% seen only once. Of the sample, approximately 0.98% falls within the top ten clones. These records were also assigned to another study, of yellow fever vaccine responses in identical twins.

Sequences were obtained from CD4+ T cells sorted from blood. The receptors were sampled from a young woman in good health.

This clonotype was counted a few times. The chain carries TRBV6-1 and TRBJ2-4; 9 nucleotides agree with TRBD1. The germline V gene has CDR1 MNHNS and CDR2 SASEGT. The ends lost 6 bases at V and 9 bases at J; junction bases unmatched: 9. This CDR3 contains 14 residues. The CDR3 reads CASSRDRDGGIQYF. As DNA, the CDR3 is TGTGCCAGCAGCCGGGACAGGGACGGAGGCATTCAGTACTTC.

This clonotype was counted between two and nine times. The chain recombines TRBV24-1 with TRBJ2-3, with D tentatively TRBD1 or TRBD2 (6 bases each). The V and J ends lost 2 bases and 5 bases respectively, with 10 bases between them. The CDR3 length is 14 residues. Germline CDR1 is KGHDR and CDR2 is SFDVKD. The CDR3, as DNA: TGTGCCACCAGTGATTGGGGGGCCGGAGATACGCAGTATTTT. Its protein product is CATSDWGAGDTQYF.

This clonotype has only a few counts. CDR3 region: CAISDPLAGGSADTQYF. The DNA for the CDR3 is TGTGCCATCAGTGATCCTTTAGCGGGGGGGTCGGCAGATACGCAGTATTTT. V and J are TRBV10-3 and TRBJ2-3; 11 nucleotides line up with TRBD2. Germline V gives CDR1 ENHRY, CDR2 SYGVKD. V shed 3 bases, J shed 4 bases, and the junction held 9 bases outside the gene matches. The CDR3 runs 17 residues.

The rearrangement links TRBV4-2 to TRBJ2-1, with 12 bases matching TRBD2. After removal of 6 bases from V and 7 bases from J, the junction contained 4 bases not matched to a gene. The length of the CDR3 is 14 residues. Germline CDR1 and CDR2: LGHNA and YNFKEQ. In DNA form, the CDR3 reads TGTGCCAGCAGACGGACTAGCGGGGATAATGAGCAGTTCTTC. Its translation is CASRRTSGDNEQFF.

This clonotype was detected ten times or more. V and J are TRBV12-3 or TRBV12-4 and TRBJ1-3; a weak D match, TRBD1 (5 bases). V lost 6 bases and J 0 bases, leaving 9 bases between the germline ends. The length of the CDR3 is 14 residues. CDR3 protein: CASRLGASGNTIYF. The CDR3 nucleotides read TGTGCCAGCAGACTCGGGGCCTCTGGAAACACCATATATTTT.

The V and J genes are TRBV28 and TRBJ2-3; 11 bases are shared with TRBD2. Germline V gene sequence: CDR1 MDHEN, CDR2 SYDVKM. The CDR3 runs 16 residues. Trimming took 5 bases from V and 8 from J; bases not matched to a gene: 12. CDR3 loop: CASSPNLAGGPGTQYF. CDR3 DNA: TGTGCCAGCAGTCCAAATTTAGCGGGGGGGCCGGGTACGCAGTATTTT.

The rearrangement joins TRBV28 to TRBJ2-7; possibly TRBD1 for D (8 bases). CDR3 length equals 16 residues. Germline assignment: CDR1 MDHEN and CDR2 SYDVKM. V shed 6 bases and J shed 6 bases, with 24 bases lying between them. The CDR3 sequence is CASSQIDRGGGREQYF. The CDR3 DNA is TGTGCCAGCAGCCAGATAGACAGGGGCGGGGGTCGCGAGCAGTACTTC.

The chain employs TRBV19 and TRBJ1-5, with D maybe TRBD1 (5 bases). The CDR3 is made up of 15 amino acids. Germline CDR1 LNHDA, CDR2 SQIVND (reference sequence). The V and J ends lost 3 bases and 0 bases respectively, with 9 bases between them. The CDR3 sequence is CASSIGTNSNQPQHF. The CDR3 DNA follows: TGTGCCAGTAGTATCGGGACGAATAGCAATCAGCCCCAGCATTTT.

This clonotype turned up a few times. The chain carries TRBV20-1 and TRBJ2-7; no clear D. V was shortened by 1 base and J by 3 bases, with 13 bases between the two germline ends. Germline V lookup: CDR1 DFQATT, CDR2 SNEGSKA (reference sequence). The CDR3 covers 14 residues. The CDR3 coding sequence is TGCAGTGCTAGAGTCCTAGGCTCCAACTACGAGCAGTACTTC. This translates into CSARVLGSNYEQYF.

This rearrangement joins TRBV3-1 to TRBJ2-7; D call uncertain. Germline V gives CDR1 LGHDT, CDR2 YNNKEL (reference sequence). This CDR3 has 13 residues. Trimming shortened V by 1 base and J by 9 bases, and 13 bases separated the two germline ends. CDR3 sequence: CASSQAPSSVQYF. The CDR3, as DNA: TGTGCCAGCAGCCAAGCACCCAGTAGTGTGCAGTACTTC.

This clonotype turned up a few times. The J gene is TRBJ1-1, the V gene TRBV10-3; maybe TRBD1 (6 bases). CDR1 and CDR2 from the germline V gene are ENHRY and SYGVKD. The CDR3 covers 13 residues. V gave up 4 bases and J gave up 11 bases, with 17 bases separating them. CDR3 sequence (DNA): TGTGCCATCAGTGGTTCCTCGACAGGCGGTGCTTTCTTT. This encodes CAISGSSTGGAFF.

This CDR3 reads CASRPGLAGSNEQFF. CDR3 in DNA: TGTGCCAGTAGACCGGGACTAGCGGGGAGCAATGAGCAGTTCTTC. The chain combines TRBV19 with TRBJ2-1; TRBD2 matches at 13 bases. The V and J ends lost 6 bases and 6 bases, in that order; junction bases with no gene match: 5. Germline V gene data show CDR1 as LNHDA and CDR2 as SQIVND (reference sequence). CDR3 length: 15 amino acids.

This clonotype came up a few times. The gene calls are TRBV5-1 and TRBJ2-7, with 7 bases aligning to TRBD1. Per the germline V gene, CDR1 is SGHRS and CDR2 is YFSETQ. This CDR3 comprises 16 residues. Trimming removed 4 bases from V and 0 bases from J; junction bases left unmatched: 10. This chain's CDR3 is CASSPRTGTISYEQYF. The CDR3 DNA follows: TGCGCCAGCAGCCCGAGGACAGGCACCATCTCCTACGAGCAGTACTTC.

This clonotype showed up just a few times. This chain links TRBV3-1 with TRBJ2-1; TRBD1 aligns across 8 bases. CDR1 is LGHDT, CDR2 YNNKEL, per germline (reference sequence). CDR3 length equals 15 residues. J was trimmed by 7 bases and V by 1 base; bases with no gene match: 6. The CDR3, as DNA: TGTGCCAGCAGCCAAGGAAGGACAGGGATGAATGAGCAGTTCTTC. Translation: CASSQGRTGMNEQFF.

Only a few counts were recorded for this clonotype. The chain carries TRBV20-1 and TRBJ2-7; 8 bases match TRBD2. CDR1 is DFQATT and CDR2 is SNEGSKA in the germline V gene (reference sequence). The CDR3 totals 14 residues. J was trimmed by 0 bases and V by 6 bases; bases with no gene match: 7. The CDR3 nucleotides read TGCAGTGCGCCGAGGCGGGAGGTCTCCTACGAGCAGTACTTC. Translated, it gives CSAPRREVSYEQYF.

There are many counts of this clonotype. The chain's CDR3 is CASSLRTGAFYEQYF. Written as DNA, the CDR3 is TGTGCCAGCAGCTTACGGACAGGGGCGTTTTACGAGCAGTACTTC. The gene calls are TRBV7-9 and TRBJ2-7; 9 positions match TRBD1. V was clipped by 2 bases and J by 4 bases; unmatched bases: 6. From germline, CDR1 is SEHNR and CDR2 FQNEAQ (reference sequence). The CDR3 runs to 15 residues. The full variable domain, in which reference TRBV7-9 and TRBJ2-7 provide the parts outside the CDR3, is DTGVSQNPRHKITKRGQNVTFRCDPISEHNRLYWYRQTLGQGPEFLTYFQNEAQLEKSRLLSDRFSAERPKGSFSTLEIQRTEQGDSAMYLCASSLRTGAFYEQYFGPGTRLTVT.

This clonotype was counted at least ten times. V is TRBV6-5 and J is TRBJ2-1; tentative D call: TRBD1 (6 bases). The germline V gene has CDR1 MNHEY and CDR2 SVGAGI. V shed 10 bases and J shed 3 bases, with 25 bases lying between them. The CDR3 spans 17 residues. This CDR3 is CATRSATSTGHYNEQFF. The CDR3 DNA is TGTGCCACACGTTCTGCCACCTCAACAGGGCACTACAATGAGCAGTTCTTC.

Here the CDR3 reads CASSPRGSGGPQETQYF. As DNA, the CDR3 is TGCGCCAGCAGCCCCCGGGGTAGCGGGGGCCCTCAAGAGACCCAGTACTTC. This rearrangement joins TRBV5-1 to TRBJ2-5, with 9 nucleotides matching TRBD2. The CDR3 length is 17 residues. Per the germline V gene, CDR1 is SGHRS and CDR2 is YFSETQ. V shed 4 bases, J shed 2 bases, and the junction held 12 bases outside the gene matches. The full variable domain, completed using reference TRBV5-1 and TRBJ2-5, is KAGVTQTPRYLIKTRGQQVTLSCSPISGHRSVSWYQQTPGQGLQFLFEYFSETQRNKGNFPGRFSGRQFSNSRSEMNVSTLELGDSALYLCASSPRGSGGPQETQYFGPGTRLLVL.

V and J are TRBV2 and TRBJ2-5, with 9 bases that match TRBD1. This CDR3 is built from 14 residues. J gave up 4 bases and V 6 bases, and 6 bases lay outside the gene matches. Per the germline V gene, CDR1 is SNHLY and CDR2 is FYNNEI. Here the CDR3 reads CASSRQGGGETQYF. Written as DNA, the CDR3 is TGTGCCAGCAGCCGACAGGGGGGAGGAGAGACCCAGTACTTC.

This clonotype was found a few times. V is TRBV20-1 and J is TRBJ1-2; weak D call: TRBD1 (6 bases). The CDR3 totals 12 residues. Germline CDR1 reads DFQATT; CDR2 reads SNEGSKA (reference sequence). With 6 bases removed from V and 5 bases from J, the gap between germline ends came to 13 bases. The CDR3 here is CSAETGFYGYTF. The CDR3 DNA is TGCAGTGCAGAAACAGGGTTTTATGGCTACACCTTC.

The chain employs TRBV20-1 and TRBJ2-3; 7 positions agree with TRBD1. The J segment lost 2 bases and the V segment lost 5 bases, leaving 13 bases of the junction unmatched. The CDR3 consists of 16 residues. From germline, CDR1 is DFQATT and CDR2 SNEGSKA (reference sequence). The CDR3 sequence: CSALTVPGQTTDTQYF. The DNA for the CDR3 is TGCAGTGCTCTGACGGTACCGGGACAGACCACAGATACGCAGTATTTT.

Points on this clonotype: One base away lies a much larger clone, so this may be a sequencing read error. This likely comes from a read error, as the CDR3 has no conserved phenylalanine or tryptophan at its end. The chain recombines TRBV3-1 with TRBJ2-2, with D hard to call. Per the germline V gene, CDR1 is LGHDT and CDR2 is YNNKEL (reference sequence). The CDR3 sequence is 11 residues long. V was trimmed by 1 base and J by 6 bases, leaving 0 bases between them. CDR3 sequence: CASSQAGELFS. In DNA form, the CDR3 reads TGTGCCAGCAGCCAAGCCGGGGAGCTGTTTTCT.

This clonotype was picked up a small number of times. The J gene is TRBJ2-1, the V gene TRBV29-1; maybe TRBD2 (6 bases). The CDR3 loop spans 13 amino acids. Looked up from germline, CDR1 is SQVTM and CDR2 is ANQGSEA. V was pared by 6 bases and J by 5 bases, with 14 bases between. DNA of the CDR3: TGCAGCGTCGCCGGGAGATACAACAATGAGCAGTTCTTC. Encoded protein: CSVAGRYNNEQFF.

In DNA form, the CDR3 reads TGTGCCAGCAGCTTAGTCGGGAGAACTAGCTACGAGCAGTACTTC. This codes for CASSLVGRTSYEQYF. The chain carries TRBV7-2 and TRBJ2-7; tentative D call: TRBD2 (6 bases). The CDR3 consists of 15 residues. The V and J ends lost 1 base and 3 bases respectively, with 13 bases between them. Germline V CDR1 and CDR2: SGHTA, FQGNSA.

A few counts support this clonotype. The rearrangement links TRBV20-1 to TRBJ2-5; the match to TRBD1 covers 8 bases. CDR3 length equals 13 residues. Trimming took 5 bases from V and 2 from J; bases not matched to a gene: 4. CDR1 and CDR2 from the germline V gene are DFQATT and SNEGSKA (reference sequence). The CDR3 loop is CSAPRTGQETQYF. The CDR3 DNA is TGCAGTGCTCCCAGGACAGGGCAAGAGACCCAGTACTTC.

In this sample, this clonotype turned up a few times. V and J are TRBV5-1 and TRBJ2-1; 7 bases align to TRBD2. The CDR3 sequence is 15 residues long. V dropped 0 bases and J dropped 7; count of bases not matched to a gene: 7. Germline V gene data show CDR1 as SGHRS and CDR2 as YFSETQ. The CDR3 coding sequence is TGCGCCAGCAGCTTGGAAGGCGGGAGATCTAATGAGCAGTTCTTC. Residues: CASSLEGGRSNEQFF.

This clonotype came up a few times. CDR3 sequence reads: CASSLFSLWVAQEVYNEQFF. DNA for the CDR3: TGTGCCAGCAGCTTGTTTAGCCTCTGGGTAGCGCAGGAAGTCTACAATGAGCAGTTCTTC. The V gene is TRBV5-6, the J gene TRBJ2-1, with D perhaps TRBD2 (5 bases). V shed 1 base and J shed 3 bases, with 26 bases lying between them. CDR3 size: 20 residues. Germline V gene sequence: CDR1 SGHDT, CDR2 YYEEEE.

This clonotype was found a few times. CDR3 DNA sequence: TGTGCCAGCAGCTTACCGGGGGGTCCCCTGTTCTTC. This gives the protein CASSLPGGPLFF. The chain employs TRBV7-2 and TRBJ2-1; TRBD2 matches at 7 bases. Germline assignment: CDR1 SGHTA and CDR2 FQGNSA. CDR3 length: 12 amino acids. After removal of 2 bases from V and 15 bases from J, the junction contained 7 bases not matched to a gene. Full variable domain (rest looked up from reference TRBV7-2 and TRBJ2-1): GAGVSQSPSNKVTEKGKDVELRCDPISGHTALYWYRQSLGQGLEFLIYFQGNSAPDKSGLPSDRFSAERTGGSVSTLTIQRTQQEDSAVYLCASSLPGGPLFFGPGTRLTVL.

This clonotype was seen at least ten times. This sequence joins TRBV11-1 and TRBJ2-1, with TRBD2 matching over 9 bases. This CDR3 region has 18 residues. After removal of 5 bases from V and 6 bases from J, the junction contained 17 bases not matched to a gene. Germline assignment: CDR1 SGHAT and CDR2 FQDESV (reference sequence). The CDR3 sequence: CASSPRLLAGDSSNEQFF. DNA for the CDR3: TGTGCCAGCAGCCCACGACTATTAGCGGGAGACTCAAGCAATGAGCAGTTCTTC.

This clonotype was observed a few times. This sequence joins TRBV12-3 or TRBV12-4 and TRBJ2-2; 12 bases match TRBD2. J lost 6 bases, V lost 6 bases, and 8 bases had no gene match. This CDR3 has 16 amino acids. The CDR3 DNA follows: TGTGCCAGCAGACTCCTAGCGGGGGGGCCGGCCGGGGAGCTGTTTTTT. As protein: CASRLLAGGPAGELFF.